This T cell receptor beta chain derives from a study of CXCR3-negative and CXCR3-positive naive CD8 T cells. As for the study in general: Per library, roughly 1.6 +/- 0.3 million reads; 120 million to 150 million TRB reads overall.

Looked up from germline, CDR1 is LGHNA and CDR2 is YSLEER. This CDR3 spans 14 amino acids. TRB cDNA libraries were made by UMI-labeled 5' RACE. TCRdb processed the 5' RACE reads again and assigns one entry to each CDR3 protein, with no DNA. In all, the sample yields 45,000 to 55,000 distinct CDR3 sequences. This chain links TRBV4-3 with TRBJ2-7. Sequences were obtained from memory CD8+ T cells from blood. The clonotype comes from a human donor in good health. Some clones in this sample may be carry-over from other donors' samples. The CDR3 is CASSQDRQHYEQYF.